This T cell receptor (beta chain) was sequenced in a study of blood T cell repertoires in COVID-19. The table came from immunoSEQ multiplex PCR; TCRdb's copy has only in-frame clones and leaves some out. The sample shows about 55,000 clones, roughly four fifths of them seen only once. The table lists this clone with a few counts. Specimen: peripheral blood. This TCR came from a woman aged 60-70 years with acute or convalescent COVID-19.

In nucleotides, the CDR3 is TGTGCCAGCGGACTAAGCTCTGGAAACACCATATATTTT. Translating it yields CASGLSSGNTIYF. The chain employs TRBV5-6 and TRBJ1-3; D gene uncertain. The CDR3 contains 13 residues. CDR1 is SGHDT, CDR2 YYEEEE, per germline. V was clipped by 7 bases and J by 0 bases, with 8 bases between them.